Listed below are T cell receptor beta chains from one sample, sequenced in a study of control samples from healthy donors and cancer patients. The assay was immunoSEQ multiplex PCR, and TCRdb's table has in-frame clones only and misses some. The repertoire has some 130,000 clones, over 85% of them found once; the top ten carry around 6%. Sequencing used blood. The receptors were sampled from a man aged 18 to 30 in good health. The CDR3 runs from the conserved cysteine through the conserved F or W. The order of the fields is V gene, J gene, D gene, clone size, CDR3 DNA, CDR3 protein. The D gene is left open where the match is weak. Clone size is shown for a subset of rows, as once, few, many or a class of expanded clone.

v_call: TRBV27
j_call: TRBJ2-6
d_call: .
clone_size: once
cdr3_nt: TGTGCCAGCAGTTTATTTTCGGTTTGGGCATCTGGGGCCAACGTCCTGACTTTC
cdr3_aa: CASSLFSVWASGANVLTF

v_call: TRBV5-1
j_call: TRBJ1-4
d_call: .
clone_size: .
cdr3_nt: TGCGCCAGCACCTCCGACAGCTTTAATGAAAAACTGTTTTTT
cdr3_aa: CASTSDSFNEKLFF

v_call: TRBV7-9
j_call: TRBJ1-1
d_call: TRBD1
clone_size: once
cdr3_nt: TGTGCCAGCAGCTTATGGGACAGGGGAGGTGAAGCTTTCTTT
cdr3_aa: CASSLWDRGGEAFF

v_call: TRBV2
j_call: TRBJ2-7
d_call: .
clone_size: .
cdr3_nt: TGTGCCACCCCGAAAAGCCGAGACAGGCGAGGGACCTACGAGCAGTACTTC
cdr3_aa: CATPKSRDRRGTYEQYF

v_call: TRBV6-6
j_call: TRBJ2-6
d_call: .
clone_size: .
cdr3_nt: TGTGCCAGCTCTTACGAATCTGGGGCCAACGTCCTGACTTTC
cdr3_aa: CASSYESGANVLTF

v_call: TRBV18
j_call: TRBJ2-7
d_call: .
clone_size: .
cdr3_nt: TGTGCCAGCTCACGACCGACTTCTCTCGGTTCCTACGAGCAGTACTTC
cdr3_aa: CASSRPTSLGSYEQYF

v_call: TRBV27
j_call: TRBJ1-3
d_call: .
clone_size: .
cdr3_nt: TGTGCCAGCAGTTTAGATCCTAGGGGAAACACCATATATTTT
cdr3_aa: CASSLDPRGNTIYF

v_call: TRBV9
j_call: TRBJ2-7
d_call: TRBD1
clone_size: .
cdr3_nt: TGTGCCAGCAGCCCTAGCCCGGGACAGGGTGGATACGAGCAGTACTTC
cdr3_aa: CASSPSPGQGGYEQYF

v_call: TRBV2
j_call: TRBJ1-1
d_call: TRBD1
clone_size: .
cdr3_nt: TGTGCCAGCAGGGACAGGGGGTACTTGAACACTGAAGCTTTCTTT
cdr3_aa: CASRDRGYLNTEAFF

v_call: TRBV30
j_call: TRBJ2-7
d_call: .
clone_size: .
cdr3_nt: TGTGCCTGGAGGCGCGCCCCCTACGAGCAGTACTTC
cdr3_aa: CAWRRAPYEQYF

v_call: TRBV29-1
j_call: TRBJ1-1
d_call: .
clone_size: .
cdr3_nt: TGCAGCGGATCATTACAGGGGAACACTGAAGCTTTCTTT
cdr3_aa: CSGSLQGNTEAFF

v_call: TRBV27
j_call: TRBJ2-1
d_call: .
clone_size: .
cdr3_nt: TGTGCCAGCAGTTTAGGTGCGGCCGATCAGCAGTTCTTC
cdr3_aa: CASSLGAADQQFF

v_call: TRBV4-1
j_call: TRBJ1-4
d_call: .
clone_size: .
cdr3_nt: TGCGCCAGCAGCGTTCGTTCAGTGTGGGATGAAAAACTGTTTTTT
cdr3_aa: CASSVRSVWDEKLFF

v_call: TRBV25-1
j_call: TRBJ2-7
d_call: .
clone_size: .
cdr3_nt: TGTGCCAGCGTACAAGGCCACGAGCAGTACTTC
cdr3_aa: CASVQGHEQYF

v_call: TRBV15
j_call: TRBJ2-7
d_call: .
clone_size: .
cdr3_nt: TGTGCCACCAGCCCCGACCCCAGGGGCTCGTACGAGCAGTACTTC
cdr3_aa: CATSPDPRGSYEQYF

v_call: TRBV4-1
j_call: TRBJ2-5
d_call: .
clone_size: .
cdr3_nt: TGCGCCAGCAGCCAACCCGCACGCACAGGGAGGGAACGGTACTTC
cdr3_aa: CASSQPARTGRERYF

v_call: TRBV30
j_call: TRBJ1-3
d_call: .
clone_size: .
cdr3_nt: TGTGCCTGGAGTGCCGGGAGCTCCTCTGGAAACACCATATATTTT
cdr3_aa: CAWSAGSSSGNTIYF

v_call: TRBV5-1
j_call: TRBJ2-5
d_call: TRBD2
clone_size: .
cdr3_nt: TGCGCCAGCAGCTTGGCCCCCGGGGTAGCGGGGGGGCATGAGACCCAGTACTTC
cdr3_aa: CASSLAPGVAGGHETQYF

v_call: TRBV9
j_call: TRBJ2-7
d_call: .
clone_size: .
cdr3_nt: TGTGCCAGCAGCGTAGAAGGTTCAGGGTACGAGCAGTACTTC
cdr3_aa: CASSVEGSGYEQYF

v_call: TRBV10-1
j_call: TRBJ2-3
d_call: .
clone_size: .
cdr3_nt: TGCGCCAGCAGCGAACAGCGTTCTTCAGATACGCAGTATTTT
cdr3_aa: CASSEQRSSDTQYF

v_call: TRBV29-1
j_call: TRBJ1-1
d_call: .
clone_size: .
cdr3_nt: TGCAGCGTTGAGCCGCCGGGAGACACTGAAGCTTTCTTT
cdr3_aa: CSVEPPGDTEAFF

v_call: TRBV7-2
j_call: TRBJ2-3
d_call: TRBD2
clone_size: .
cdr3_nt: TGTGCCAGCAGCTCGCGGGGGTACACAGATACGCAGTATTTT
cdr3_aa: CASSSRGYTDTQYF

v_call: TRBV5-1
j_call: TRBJ1-4
d_call: TRBD1
clone_size: .
cdr3_nt: TGCGCCAGCCGGGACAGGACAACTAATGAAAAACTGTTTTTT
cdr3_aa: CASRDRTTNEKLFF

v_call: TRBV2
j_call: TRBJ2-5
d_call: TRBD2
clone_size: .
cdr3_nt: TGTGCCAGCAGGGGTATTGTACTAGCGGGGAGGGTGGAGACCCAGTACTTC
cdr3_aa: CASRGIVLAGRVETQYF

v_call: TRBV9
j_call: TRBJ2-5
d_call: .
clone_size: .
cdr3_nt: TGTGCCAGCAGCGTAGCTGATGAGACCCAGTACTTC
cdr3_aa: CASSVADETQYF

v_call: TRBV7-2
j_call: TRBJ1-5
d_call: TRBD1
clone_size: .
cdr3_nt: TGTGCCAGCAGTCTAGGGGTCGGGACAGGGGATCAGCCCCAGCATTTT
cdr3_aa: CASSLGVGTGDQPQHF

v_call: TRBV20-1
j_call: TRBJ2-1
d_call: .
clone_size: .
cdr3_nt: TGCAGTGCTAGTGACAACAATGAGCAGTTCTTC
cdr3_aa: CSASDNNEQFF

v_call: TRBV9
j_call: TRBJ2-1
d_call: .
clone_size: .
cdr3_nt: TGTGCCAGCAGCCCCGGGCAGGGGTCCAATGAGCAGTTCTTC
cdr3_aa: CASSPGQGSNEQFF

v_call: TRBV6-5
j_call: TRBJ1-2
d_call: TRBD1
clone_size: .
cdr3_nt: TGTGCCAGCAGTTACCGGGACAGGAGGGACGGCTACACCTTC
cdr3_aa: CASSYRDRRDGYTF

v_call: TRBV19
j_call: TRBJ1-5
d_call: TRBD1
clone_size: .
cdr3_nt: TGTGCCAGTAGGGGCCTTGGACAGGCTTTTTGGTCCCAGCATTTT
cdr3_aa: CASRGLGQAFWSQHF

v_call: TRBV10-3
j_call: TRBJ1-4
d_call: TRBD1
clone_size: .
cdr3_nt: TGTGCCATCAGTGAGGCGCGGACAGGGAATGAAAAACTGTTTTTT
cdr3_aa: CAISEARTGNEKLFF

v_call: TRBV4-1
j_call: TRBJ2-7
d_call: .
clone_size: .
cdr3_nt: TGCGCCAGCAGCCAAGATCCAGGGAACTACGAGCAGTACTTC
cdr3_aa: CASSQDPGNYEQYF

v_call: TRBV6-4
j_call: TRBJ2-2
d_call: TRBD1
clone_size: .
cdr3_nt: TGTGCCAGCAGTGAAAACAGGGGCTCTAACACCGGGGAGCTGTTTTTT
cdr3_aa: CASSENRGSNTGELFF

v_call: TRBV3-1/TRBV3-2
j_call: TRBJ1-1
d_call: TRBD1
clone_size: once
cdr3_nt: TGTGCCAGCAGCCAAGGAACAGGGGATCGAGGCACTGAAGCTTTCTTT
cdr3_aa: CASSQGTGDRGTEAFF

v_call: TRBV12-3/TRBV12-4
j_call: TRBJ1-2
d_call: .
clone_size: .
cdr3_nt: TGTGCCAGCACCTTCCGGGCGATCGGCTACACCTTC
cdr3_aa: CASTFRAIGYTF

v_call: TRBV3-1/TRBV3-2
j_call: TRBJ1-6
d_call: TRBD1
clone_size: .
cdr3_nt: TGTGCCAGCAGCCAAGCGGGGACAGGGGATAATTCACCCCTCCACTTT
cdr3_aa: CASSQAGTGDNSPLHF

v_call: TRBV4-2
j_call: TRBJ2-5
d_call: .
clone_size: once
cdr3_nt: TGTGCCAGCAGCCCACGGGAAAGAGAGACCCAGTACTTC
cdr3_aa: CASSPRERETQYF